This T cell receptor (beta chain) comes out of a study of PD-L1 blockade in urothelial cancer. Germline trimming cut 5 bases from V and 5 bases from J; bases unmatched to any gene: 20. This CDR3 is built from 18 residues. The germline V gene has CDR1 SGHVS and CDR2 FQNEAQ. Some clones are missing from TCRdb's copy, which holds only in-frame ones; the method was immunoSEQ multiplex PCR. The table shows roughly 38,000 clones, with approximately 80% occurring only once. Time point indicated: pretreatment peripheral blood. The chain links TRBV7-8 to TRBJ1-2; 7 nucleotides align to TRBD1. The specimen was PBMCs, collected around atezolizumab (anti-PD-L1) treatment. The sequence was collected from a man between 60 and 75 years old with urothelial cancer. DNA for the CDR3: TGTGCCAGCAGCCGATGGCGCCGCACAGGGGTAGGAGGGTATGGCTACACCTTC. Protein product: CASSRWRRTGVGGYGYTF. Full variable domain (remainder filled in from reference TRBV7-8 and TRBJ1-2): GAGVSQSPRYKVAKRGQDVALRCDPISGHVSLFWYQQALGQGPEFLTYFQNEAQLDKSGLPSDRFFAERPEGSVSTLKIQRTQQEDSAVYLCASSRWRRTGVGGYGYTFGSGTRLTVV.